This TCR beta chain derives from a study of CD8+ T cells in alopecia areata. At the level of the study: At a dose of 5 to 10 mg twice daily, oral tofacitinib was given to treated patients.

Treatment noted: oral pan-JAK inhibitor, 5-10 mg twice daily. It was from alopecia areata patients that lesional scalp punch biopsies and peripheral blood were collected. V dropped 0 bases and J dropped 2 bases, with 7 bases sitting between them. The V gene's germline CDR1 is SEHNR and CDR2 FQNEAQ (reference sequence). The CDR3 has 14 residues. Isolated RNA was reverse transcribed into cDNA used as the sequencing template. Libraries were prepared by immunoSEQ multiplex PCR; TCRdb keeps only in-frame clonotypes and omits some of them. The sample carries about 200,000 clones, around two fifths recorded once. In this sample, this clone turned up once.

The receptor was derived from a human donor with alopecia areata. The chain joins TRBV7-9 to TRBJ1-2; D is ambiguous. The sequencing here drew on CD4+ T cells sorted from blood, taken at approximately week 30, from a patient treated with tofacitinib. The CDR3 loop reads CASSLAHKNYGYTF. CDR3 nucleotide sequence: TGTGCCAGCAGCTTAGCGCACAAAAACTATGGCTACACCTTC.